The entry below describes one T cell receptor beta chain. There is no known antigen for this receptor. Base qualities are missing; no much larger clone stands one base away. Taken with the paper, the label for treatment or condition translates to: roughly ten-day PBMC culture with coronavirus spike peptide pools or control peptides (ViraFEST assay). To expand antigen-specific T cells with peptide pools and then pick out the expanded clonotypes through TCR sequencing, the study relied on the ViraFEST assay. Positive SARS-CoV-2 PCR tests in the convalescent patients dated from March to December 2020, before Alpha, Beta and Delta variants emerged in the United States. PBMCs were cultured at around 2 million per well in IMDM supplemented with approximately 5% human AB serum and around 10 IU/ml IL-2, with around 10 ug/ml peptide pools added. Half of the culture medium was replaced with fresh IL-2-containing medium on days 3 and 7. After about 11 days of culture, CD4+ T cells were isolated by negative selection using the EasySep CD4+ T cell isolation kit. Ficoll-Paque Plus gradient centrifugation was used to isolate PBMCs from whole blood, and the isolated PBMCs were then either used fresh or cryopreserved at -140C. In general, triplicate wells were set up for every culture condition.

V lost 3 bases and J lost 6 bases; the stretch between them is 15 bases long. CDR1 and CDR2, looked up from the germline V gene (reference sequence), are DFQATT and SNEGSKA. The cysteine opens and the phenylalanine closes a CDR3 of 14 amino acids. The retained sequence is limited to the CDR3, 42 bases, with the frame set at the first base. The data derive from a study of vaccination and CD4 T cells after COVID-19 (dated by TCRdb to about 2022). Describing the broader study: Every convalescent patient had a positive nasal swab PCR test for SARS-CoV-2, with mild disease in nine patients and severe disease in one. In the convalescent cohort there were six males and four females, among whom were two Hispanic individuals, seven Caucasians, two Asians and one multiracial person. Two doses of either the Pfizer-BioNTech BNT162b2 vaccine (n=8) or the Moderna mRNA-1273 vaccine (n=2) were administered to participants. Post-COVID blood samples from convalescent patients were collected a median of roughly 100 days after diagnosis, with a range of 35 to 161 days. Post-vaccine blood samples were collected a median of approximately 72 days after the second vaccine dose, ranging from about 13 to 250 days. The cultures were stimulated with overlapping spike peptide pools from SARS-CoV-2 and from the common cold coronaviruses HCoV-NL63, HCoV-OC43 and HCoV-229E. Control cultures received a CEFX viral epitope pool as the positive control, an HIV-1 Nef peptide pool as the negative control, or no peptide. In roughly 11 COVID-19 convalescent patients and several infection-naive healthy vaccine recipients, the spike-specific CD4+ TCR repertoire before mRNA vaccination was compared with the repertoire after mRNA vaccination. Points the paper makes about the study in general: Of the vaccine-specific clones in convalescent patients, 304 of 307, or nearly all, reacted only to SARS-CoV-2 spike and did not cross-react with common cold coronaviruses. The median count of SARS-CoV-2-reactive clonotypes went up from roughly 21 after infection to more than 30 after vaccination, although the change was not significant. The number of convalescent patients in the study was relatively small, and the study did not examine early timepoints following natural infection. In convalescent patients, a median roughly 87% of post-vaccine SARS-CoV-2-reactive clones were detected only after vaccination, and vaccine-specific priming was suggested by this finding.

The method was PCR. TCR sequencing of DNA from cultured CD4+ T cells used the Oncomine TCR Beta short-read assay at the Johns Hopkins FTIC core. The QIAamp micro DNA kit was used to extract genomic DNA from the cultured CD4+ T cells. Oncomine TCR Beta libraries from cultured CD4+ T cells were pooled using unique dual indexes and sequenced on an Illumina iSeq 100. Per the authors' processing: Non-productive sequences were removed, and CDR3s that did not start with C, did not end with F or W, or were shorter than 7 amino acids were discarded. Antigen-specific clonotypes were identified using the MANAFEST web application through comparison of peptide-stimulated wells with reference and other culture wells. An FDR below 0.05, an odds ratio above 5, and a productive frequency above 0.1% in at least two of three replicate wells were required for clones to be considered positive. Clonotypes that were significantly expanded in both SARS-CoV-2 spike wells and at least one common cold coronavirus spike condition were defined as cross-reactive. Similarity between CDR3 sequences was evaluated in R version 3.6.1 using Levenshtein distances (stringdist) and unrooted phylogenetic trees (ape). Using fastp trimming at Q25 and MiXCR clonotype assembly, TCRdb reanalyzed the public sequencing data and kept in-frame beta chains. Every entry covers one CDR3 protein and lists the most common genes and DNA from its rows. Clone size and V and J calls follow TCRdb, not the original study. For this sample the table gives 24,000 or so distinct CDR3 sequences, of which around 45% were detected only once. Just over 7% of the sample goes to the ten largest clones.

In this chain, TRBV20-1 is recombined with TRBJ2-1; TRBD1 is a possible D gene, resting on 5 matching bases. The TCR sequence derives from a human donor who had recovered from COVID-19. Material: CD4+ T cells from blood, cultured in vitro. The CDR3 is CSASTSGQPNEQFF. The DNA sequence follows: TGCAGTGCTAGTACTTCAGGGCAACCCAATGAGCAGTTCTTC.